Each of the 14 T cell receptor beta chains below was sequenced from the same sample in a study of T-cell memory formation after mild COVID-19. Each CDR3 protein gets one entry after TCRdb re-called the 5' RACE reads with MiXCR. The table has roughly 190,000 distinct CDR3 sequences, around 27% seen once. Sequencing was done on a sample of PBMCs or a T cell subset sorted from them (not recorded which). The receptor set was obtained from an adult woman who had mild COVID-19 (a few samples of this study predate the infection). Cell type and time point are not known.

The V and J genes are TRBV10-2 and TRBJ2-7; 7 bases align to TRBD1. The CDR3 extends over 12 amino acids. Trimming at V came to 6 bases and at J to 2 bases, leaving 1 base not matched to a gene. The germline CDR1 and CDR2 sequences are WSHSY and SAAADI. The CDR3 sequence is CASSGTAYEQYF. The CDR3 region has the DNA TGCGCCAGCAGCGGGACAGCCTACGAGCAGTACTTC.

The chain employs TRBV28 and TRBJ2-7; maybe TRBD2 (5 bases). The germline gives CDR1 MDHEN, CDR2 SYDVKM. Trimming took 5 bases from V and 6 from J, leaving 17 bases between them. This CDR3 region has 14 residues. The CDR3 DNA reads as TGTGCCAGCAGTCTCACTCTGCTACTAGGCGAGCAGTACTTC. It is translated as CASSLTLLLGEQYF.

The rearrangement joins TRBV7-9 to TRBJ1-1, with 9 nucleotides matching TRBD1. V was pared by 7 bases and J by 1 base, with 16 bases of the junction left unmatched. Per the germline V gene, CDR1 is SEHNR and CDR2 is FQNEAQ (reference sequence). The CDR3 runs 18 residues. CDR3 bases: TGTGCCAGCACCATCCGACCTAGGACAGGGGCATCGAACACTGAAGCTTTCTTT. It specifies CASTIRPRTGASNTEAFF.

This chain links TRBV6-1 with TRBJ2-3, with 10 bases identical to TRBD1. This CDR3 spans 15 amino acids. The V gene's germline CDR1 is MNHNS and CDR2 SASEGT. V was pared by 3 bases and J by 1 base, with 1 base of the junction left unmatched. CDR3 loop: CASSDGTGGTDTQYF. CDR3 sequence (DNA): TGTGCCAGCAGTGATGGGACAGGGGGCACAGATACGCAGTATTTT.

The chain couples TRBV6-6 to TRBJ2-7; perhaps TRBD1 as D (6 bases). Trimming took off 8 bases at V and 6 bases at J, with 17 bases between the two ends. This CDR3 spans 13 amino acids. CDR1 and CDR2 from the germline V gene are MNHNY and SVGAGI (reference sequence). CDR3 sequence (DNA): TGTGCCAGCGCGAGGGCAGGGGTCGGCGAGCAGTACTTC. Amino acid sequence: CASARAGVGEQYF.

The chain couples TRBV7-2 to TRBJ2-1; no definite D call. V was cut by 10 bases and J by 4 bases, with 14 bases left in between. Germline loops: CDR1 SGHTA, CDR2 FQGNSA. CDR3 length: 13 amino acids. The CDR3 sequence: CAIGPWPYNEQFF. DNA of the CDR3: TGTGCCATTGGTCCGTGGCCATACAATGAGCAGTTCTTC.

The CDR3 here is CASRGGQETQYF. CDR3 nucleotide sequence: TGTGCCAGCAGGGGCGGCCAAGAGACCCAGTACTTC. This chain links TRBV12-3 or TRBV12-4 with TRBJ2-5, with D unresolved. The CDR3 covers 12 residues. With 6 bases removed from V and 1 base from J, the gap between germline ends came to 6 bases.

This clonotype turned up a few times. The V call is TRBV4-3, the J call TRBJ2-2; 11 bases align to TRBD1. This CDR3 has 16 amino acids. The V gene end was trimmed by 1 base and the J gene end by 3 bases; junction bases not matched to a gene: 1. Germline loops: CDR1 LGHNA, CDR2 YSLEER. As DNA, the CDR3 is TGCGCCAGCAGCCAAGGGACAGGGGGCTACACCGGGGAGCTGTTTTTT. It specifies CASSQGTGGYTGELFF.

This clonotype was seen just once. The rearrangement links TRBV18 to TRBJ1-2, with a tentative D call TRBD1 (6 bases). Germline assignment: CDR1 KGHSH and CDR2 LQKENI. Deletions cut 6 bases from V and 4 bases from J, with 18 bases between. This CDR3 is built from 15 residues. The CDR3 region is CASSRPGGQGYGYTF. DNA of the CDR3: TGTGCCAGCTCTCGACCCGGGGGGCAGGGCTATGGCTACACCTTC. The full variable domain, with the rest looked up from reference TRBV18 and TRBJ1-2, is NAGVMQNPRHLVRRRGQEARLRCSPMKGHSHVYWYRQLPEEGLKFMVYLQKENIIDESGMPKERFSAEFPKEGPSILRIQQVVRGDSAAYFCASSRPGGQGYGYTFGSGTRLTVV.

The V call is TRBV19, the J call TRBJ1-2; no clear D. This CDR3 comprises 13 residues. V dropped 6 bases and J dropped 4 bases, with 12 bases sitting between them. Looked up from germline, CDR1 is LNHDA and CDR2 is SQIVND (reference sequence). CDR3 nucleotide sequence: TGTGCCAGTAGCCGAACCTTGGGCTATGGCTACACCTTC. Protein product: CASSRTLGYGYTF.

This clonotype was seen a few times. The CDR3 DNA follows: TGTGCCAGCAGCGCAGACGCCCTGGGGGAGACCCAGTACTTC. It yields the protein CASSADALGETQYF. The rearrangement uses TRBV9 and TRBJ2-5; no clear D. CDR3 size: 14 residues. Per the germline V gene, CDR1 is SGDLS and CDR2 is YYNGEE. V was cut by 3 bases and J by 5 bases, with 14 bases left in between.

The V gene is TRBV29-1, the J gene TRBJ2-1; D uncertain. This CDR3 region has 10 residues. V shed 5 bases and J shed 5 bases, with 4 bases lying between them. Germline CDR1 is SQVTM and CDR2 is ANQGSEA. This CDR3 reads CSVSDNEQFF. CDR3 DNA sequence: TGCAGCGTTTCTGACAATGAGCAGTTCTTC.

CDR3 sequence reads: CATSDLNSKNIQYF. DNA of the CDR3: TGTGCCACCAGTGATTTGAACAGCAAAAACATTCAGTACTTC. The genes are TRBV24-1 and TRBJ2-4, with D unclear. The CDR3 runs 14 residues. Germline CDR1 and CDR2: KGHDR and SFDVKD. Trimming stripped 0 bases from V and 3 bases from J, with 5 bases between.

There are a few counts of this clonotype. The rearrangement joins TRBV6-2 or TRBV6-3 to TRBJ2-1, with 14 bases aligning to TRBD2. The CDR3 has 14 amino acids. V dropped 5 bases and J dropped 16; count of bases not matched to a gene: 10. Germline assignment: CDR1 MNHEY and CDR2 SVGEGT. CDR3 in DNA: TGTGCCAGCAGTCCGCCGGGACTAGCGGGAGTCGGATTCTTC. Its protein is CASSPPGLAGVGFF.